The 22 T cell receptor beta chains given below trace back to one sample, sequenced in a study of T cell repertoires in ileal Crohn's disease. Some clones are missing from TCRdb's copy, which holds only in-frame ones; the method was immunoSEQ multiplex PCR. The sample contains about 7,200 clones, 72% of which appear only once. Time point noted: neoterminal ileum biopsy at postoperative endoscopy, about 6 months after surgery. Specimen: ileal tissue. Every receptor here comes from an adult with Crohn's disease.

The gene calls are TRBV15 and TRBJ2-2, with D possibly matching TRBD2 (5 bases). Trimming shortened V by 2 bases and J by 7 bases, and 14 bases separated the two germline ends. Germline CDR1 and CDR2: LNHNV and YYDKDF (reference sequence). The length of the CDR3 is 15 residues. CDR3 protein: CATSRHLTGFGELFF. The CDR3 DNA follows: TGTGCCACCAGCAGACACCTAACGGGGTTCGGGGAGCTGTTTTTT.

CDR3 sequence: CASSLDYRDRSSYNSPLHF. CDR3 DNA: TGTGCCAGCAGCTTAGACTACCGGGACAGGAGCTCCTATAATTCACCCCTCCACTTT. The chain has TRBV7-8 and TRBJ1-6; 8 bases line up with TRBD1. Germline-derived CDR1 and CDR2 are SGHVS and FQNEAQ. Losses at the gene ends were 1 base for V and 0 bases for J; bases not matched to a gene: 8. The CDR3 contains 19 residues.

This clone was seen just once. The J gene is TRBJ1-2, the V gene TRBV2; 7 bases match TRBD1. The CDR3 loop spans 16 amino acids. The germline gives CDR1 SNHLY, CDR2 FYNNEI. V gave up 3 bases and J gave up 4 bases; unmatched junction bases: 11. The CDR3 is CASSEGPGDSAYGYTF. The CDR3, as DNA: TGTGCCAGCAGTGAGGGGCCAGGGGACAGTGCCTATGGCTACACCTTC.

The gene calls are TRBV30 and TRBJ2-7, with D possibly matching TRBD1 (6 bases). The V and J ends lost 8 bases and 2 bases respectively, with 16 bases between them. Germline lookup yields CDR1 GTSNPN and CDR2 SVGIG (reference sequence). There are 13 residues in the CDR3. In DNA form, the CDR3 reads TGTGCCGCTAACAGGGTCAATGCCTACGAGCAGTACTTC. Its translation is CAANRVNAYEQYF.

This chain joins TRBV7-9 and TRBJ2-7; D might be TRBD2 (6 bases). This CDR3 is 14 amino acids long. Germline loops: CDR1 SEHNR, CDR2 FQNEAQ (reference sequence). Trimming cost V 0 bases and J 5 bases, with 11 bases left between them. The CDR3 coding sequence is TGTGCCAGCAGCTTAGCGGGGGGATCGAACGAGCAGTACTTC. Translation: CASSLAGGSNEQYF.

This chain connects TRBV5-6 to TRBJ2-3; 11 nucleotides line up with TRBD2. This CDR3 contains 17 residues. From germline, CDR1 is SGHDT and CDR2 YYEEEE. Unmatched junction bases numbered 10, after V lost 3 bases and J lost 4 bases. The CDR3 reads CASSSGTSGFVSDTQYF. Written as DNA, the CDR3 is TGTGCCAGCAGCTCGGGGACTAGCGGTTTTGTTTCAGATACGCAGTATTTT. The full variable domain, rest sourced from reference TRBV5-6 and TRBJ2-3, is DAGVTQSPTHLIKTRGQQVTLRCSPKSGHDTVSWYQQALGQGPQFIFQYYEEEERQRGNFPDRFSGHQFPNYSSELNVNALLLGDSALYLCASSSGTSGFVSDTQYFGPGTRLTVL.

This clone was seen only once. The chain joins TRBV2 to TRBJ2-2; D may be TRBD1 (5 bases). CDR1 SNHLY and CDR2 FYNNEI come from the germline V gene. V lost 5 bases and J 1 base, leaving 11 bases between the germline ends. CDR3 length: 15 residues. CDR3 nucleotide sequence: TGTGCCAGCAGTCGACAGAGTCTGAACACCGGGGAGCTGTTTTTT. It specifies CASSRQSLNTGELFF.

The chain links TRBV6-5 to TRBJ2-1, with D possibly being TRBD1 (5 bases). V shed 2 bases and J shed 5 bases, with 13 bases lying between them. CDR1 and CDR2 (germline): MNHEY, SVGAGI. This CDR3 has 15 residues. The CDR3 DNA follows: TGTGCCAGCAGTTACGGAAGGTGGGGCGACAATGAGCAGTTCTTC. It yields the protein CASSYGRWGDNEQFF.

This rearrangement joins TRBV5-1 to TRBJ1-1; TRBD1 might be the D (5 bases). Germline V gene sequence: CDR1 SGHRS, CDR2 YFSETQ. Trimming shortened V by 1 base and J by 5 bases, and 12 bases separated the two germline ends. The CDR3 has 14 residues. CDR3 coding DNA: TGCGCCAGCAGCTTGATCAGGGCGGGGACTGAAGCTTTCTTT. As protein: CASSLIRAGTEAFF.

The chain is built from TRBV1 and TRBJ1-4; the table names TRBD1, a call not compared with the DNA. TRBV1 is shown as a pseudogene. The CDR3 covers 17 residues. CDR3 amino acids: CTSSLRTVGPPVGKLFF. CDR3 sequence (DNA): TGCACCAGCAGCCTCCGGACAGTTGGTCCTCCCGTAGGAAAACTGTTTTTT.

The chain couples TRBV29-1 to TRBJ2-7; D is undetermined. V was pared by 4 bases and J by 5 bases, with 18 bases between. The CDR3 length is 14 residues. Germline CDR1 is SQVTM and CDR2 is ANQGSEA. The CDR3: CSVGKAFGSDEQYF. In DNA form, the CDR3 reads TGCAGCGTTGGTAAAGCGTTTGGATCTGACGAGCAGTACTTC.

The rearrangement links TRBV27 to TRBJ2-7; 7 nucleotides match TRBD2. Looked up from germline, CDR1 is MNHEY and CDR2 is SMNVEV (reference sequence). The CDR3 extends over 13 amino acids. J was trimmed by 3 bases and V by 5 bases; bases with no gene match: 4. CDR3 sequence (DNA): TGTGCCAGCAGTCTAGAGCGGGGCTACGAGCAGTACTTC. Translated, it gives CASSLERGYEQYF.

In regard to this clone: A junction boundary mismatches the germline segment, possibly from a read error. The sample has other DNA sequences that encode this CDR3 too. The chain carries TRBV19 and TRBJ1-1; D not resolved. This CDR3 has 13 amino acids. Looked up from germline, CDR1 is LNHDA and CDR2 is SQIVND (reference sequence). CDR3 sequence (DNA): TGCGCCAGTACTGACAACTTGAACACTGAAGCTTTCTTT. Protein: CASTDNLNTEAFF.

This clone occurred once. J is TRBJ1-1 and V is TRBV10-3; 7 nucleotides agree with TRBD1. The V gene end was trimmed by 5 bases and the J gene end by 4 bases; junction bases not matched to a gene: 13. The CDR3 length is 16 residues. Germline V gives CDR1 ENHRY, CDR2 SYGVKD. The CDR3 DNA reads TGTGCCATCAGTCCGCGACAGGGCGTGGGAGTCACTGAAGCTTTCTTT. Translation gives CAISPRQGVGVTEAFF.

The chain combines TRBV29-1 with TRBJ1-1, with 9 bases fitting TRBD1. The CDR3 runs 15 residues. Germline CDR1 is SQVTM and CDR2 is ANQGSEA. J gave up 5 bases and V 6 bases, and 13 bases lay outside the gene matches. The CDR3 loop reads CSVKGEQGARTEAFF. DNA for the CDR3: TGCAGCGTGAAAGGGGAACAGGGGGCTCGTACTGAAGCTTTCTTT. The full variable domain, completed using reference TRBV29-1 and TRBJ1-1, is SAVISQKPSRDICQRGTSLTIQCQVDSQVTMMFWYRQQPGQSLTLIATANQGSEATYESGFVIDKFPISRPNLTFSTLTVSNMSPEDSSIYLCSVKGEQGARTEAFFGQGTRLTVV.

The rearrangement links TRBV6-5 to TRBJ1-5, with D possibly TRBD1 on 6 matching bases. Trimming took off 5 bases at V and 7 bases at J, with 12 bases between the two ends. The germline V gene encodes CDR1 MNHEY and CDR2 SVGAGI. The CDR3 totals 13 residues. For the CDR3, the DNA is TGTGCCAGCAGTGATTGGGGGGGCCAGCCCCAGCATTTT. It codes for CASSDWGGQPQHF.

The CDR3: CASRITGAHTEAFF. CDR3 sequence (DNA): TGCGCCAGCAGGATTACAGGGGCCCACACTGAAGCTTTCTTT. The J gene is TRBJ1-1, the V gene TRBV5-1; TRBD1 agrees at 7 bases. This CDR3 has 14 amino acids. Trimming cost V 5 bases and J 3 bases; bases outside gene matches: 7. The germline CDR1 and CDR2 sequences are SGHRS and YFSETQ.

This clone has a handful of counts. Within the sample, other DNA sequences also encode this same CDR3. The chain links TRBV6-1 to TRBJ1-5; maybe TRBD1 (6 bases). The CDR3 covers 14 residues. Germline lookup yields CDR1 MNHNS and CDR2 SASEGT. V lost 1 base and J lost 5, with 9 bases in between. CDR3 region: CASSEGGRDQPQHF. The CDR3 coding sequence is TGTGCCAGCAGTGAAGGGGGGCGCGATCAGCCCCAGCATTTT.

The rearrangement links TRBV30 to TRBJ1-2, with 7 bases fitting TRBD1. CDR3 length equals 13 residues. The germline gives CDR1 GTSNPN, CDR2 SVGIG (reference sequence). V trimming: 4 bases; J trimming: 7 bases; junction bases outside the gene matches: 9. This CDR3 is CAWNPQGVVGYTF. CDR3 coding DNA: TGTGCCTGGAACCCCCAGGGGGTTGTTGGCTACACCTTC.

The genes are TRBV9 and TRBJ2-3, with TRBD1 identical over 8 bases. There are 18 residues in the CDR3. Germline V CDR1 and CDR2: SGDLS, YYNGEE. J gave up 2 bases and V 3 bases, and 14 bases lay outside the gene matches. DNA of the CDR3: TGTGCCAGCAGCGGGTCCTCCAACGGACAGGGTTACACAGATACGCAGTATTTT. Translating it yields CASSGSSNGQGYTDTQYF. Full variable domain (outside the CDR3, taken from reference TRBV9 and TRBJ2-3): DSGVTQTPKHLITATGQRVTLRCSPRSGDLSVYWYQQSLDQGLQFLIQYYNGEERAKGNILERFSAQQFPDLHSELNLSSLELGDSALYFCASSGSSNGQGYTDTQYFGPGTRLTVL.

The chain employs TRBV21-1 and TRBJ2-7; no DNA check was done on the table's D call, TRBD2. TRBV21-1 represents a pseudogene. This CDR3 region has 17 residues. In DNA form, the CDR3 reads TGTGCCAGCAGCAAAGGGTCGGCTAGCGGGAGCTCCTACGAGCAGTACTTC. As protein: CASSKGSASGSSYEQYF.

The chain joins TRBV30 to TRBJ2-3; 8 bases are shared with TRBD1. The CDR3 runs 14 residues. The V gene's germline CDR1 is GTSNPN and CDR2 SVGIG (reference sequence). The ends lost 2 bases at V and 4 bases at J; junction bases unmatched: 5. The CDR3 loop reads CAWSKGTGADTQYF. The CDR3 region has the DNA TGTGCCTGGAGTAAAGGGACAGGAGCAGATACGCAGTATTTT.